This TCR beta chain emerged from a study of T-cell reconstitution after alpha-beta-depleted transplantation in children. Notes on the study in general: Several hundred expanded graft clones reportedly gave rise to the alpha-beta T cells present about two months after transplant. Newly generated T cells supplied most T-cell counts and diversity one year post-transplant. Surviving recipient T cells and intrathymic progenitors accounted for some patients' high TCRbeta diversity at day 60.

The TCRbeta library incorporated unique molecular identifiers. MiXCR, run by TCRdb on the PCR reads, gives a single entry per CDR3 protein. The repertoire holds hundreds of thousands of distinct CDR3 sequences, with over 9% as singletons. There are 18 residues in the CDR3. Germline CDR1 is LGHDT and CDR2 is YNNKEL (reference sequence). The V and J ends lost 0 bases and 6 bases, in that order; junction bases with no gene match: 9. This clonotype came up many times. What it binds is not known. The TCR sequence derives from a boy under two years old with acute myeloid leukemia, due to receive a stem cell transplant. The sample consisted of PBMCs, taken before TCRalphabeta/CD19-depleted stem cell transplant. The V gene is TRBV3-1, the J gene TRBJ2-3; TRBD2 matches 13 bases. As DNA, the CDR3 is TGTGCCAGCAGCCAAGAAACTAGCGGGAGGGCATCTGACGATACGCAGTATTTT. Protein product: CASSQETSGRASDDTQYF.